The rows below give T cell receptor beta chains drawn from one sample of a study of blood T cell repertoires in COVID-19. Data came from immunoSEQ multiplex PCR; TCRdb stores just in-frame clones and leaves some out. Among 350,000 or so clones listed, roughly 86% were seen once. The sequenced material came from peripheral blood. The receptors derive from a woman in her thirties with COVID-19, enrolled during active disease. The CDR3 runs from the conserved cysteine through the conserved F or W. Each record gives: D gene, clone size, J gene, V gene, CDR3 DNA, CDR3 protein. D genes are given only for firm matches. Clone size appears in some rows only: once, few, many, or a class for an expanded clone.

d_gene: -
abundance: few
j_gene: TRBJ1-2
v_gene: TRBV21-1
CDR3nt: TGTGCCAGCAACCGAGGGGGACAGTACTCCAAAATCTATGGCTACACCTTC
CDR3aa: CASNRGGQYSKIYGYTF

d_gene: -
abundance: -
j_gene: TRBJ2-1
v_gene: TRBV7-9
CDR3nt: TGTGCCAGCAGCCCGTATAGCGATGAGCAGTTCTTC
CDR3aa: CASSPYSDEQFF

d_gene: TRBD1
abundance: -
j_gene: TRBJ1-2
v_gene: TRBV5-1
CDR3nt: TGCGCCACCCGGGACAGGGAAGGCTACACCTTC
CDR3aa: CATRDREGYTF

d_gene: -
abundance: -
j_gene: TRBJ1-6
v_gene: TRBV7-2
CDR3nt: TGTGCCAGCAGCTTAGCGTGGGACACATTTACACCCCTCCACTTT
CDR3aa: CASSLAWDTFTPLHF

d_gene: -
abundance: -
j_gene: TRBJ2-7
v_gene: TRBV11-2
CDR3nt: TGTGCCAGCAGCTCACCACTCCGGGGTCCGGAGCAGTACTTC
CDR3aa: CASSSPLRGPEQYF

d_gene: -
abundance: -
j_gene: TRBJ1-3
v_gene: TRBV4-1
CDR3nt: TGCGCCAGCAGCCGCTCGGGGGCTGGAAACACCATATATTTT
CDR3aa: CASSRSGAGNTIYF

d_gene: TRBD1
abundance: many
j_gene: TRBJ1-5
v_gene: TRBV27
CDR3nt: TGTGCCAGCAGTTTAAGGGGGCATAGCAATCAGCCCCAGCATTTT
CDR3aa: CASSLRGHSNQPQHF

d_gene: TRBD1
abundance: -
j_gene: TRBJ1-2
v_gene: TRBV19
CDR3nt: TGTGCCAGTAGCCCCGGGACAGCGTACACCTTC
CDR3aa: CASSPGTAYTF

d_gene: -
abundance: -
j_gene: TRBJ2-5
v_gene: TRBV6-2/TRBV6-3
CDR3nt: TGTGCCAGCAGTTACGGGGCAGGGTCTGAGACCCAGTACTTC
CDR3aa: CASSYGAGSETQYF

d_gene: TRBD1
abundance: -
j_gene: TRBJ1-5
v_gene: TRBV30
CDR3nt: TGTGCCTGGAGTTCGCCGGACAGGGGTCGACAGCCCCAGCATTTT
CDR3aa: CAWSSPDRGRQPQHF

d_gene: -
abundance: -
j_gene: TRBJ2-7
v_gene: TRBV28
CDR3nt: TGTGCCAGCAGTTTCGTAGGGGTACCCCAATCCTACGAGCAGTACTTC
CDR3aa: CASSFVGVPQSYEQYF

d_gene: -
abundance: -
j_gene: TRBJ2-3
v_gene: TRBV7-6
CDR3nt: TGTGCCAGCAGCTGGTCAGGGGATACGCAGTATTTT
CDR3aa: CASSWSGDTQYF

d_gene: TRBD1
abundance: -
j_gene: TRBJ1-5
v_gene: TRBV10-2
CDR3nt: TGCGCCAGCCTGGACAGGTATAGCAATCAGCCCCAGCATTTT
CDR3aa: CASLDRYSNQPQHF

d_gene: -
abundance: -
j_gene: TRBJ2-2
v_gene: TRBV7-3
CDR3nt: TGTGCCAGCAGCATCCGAGGGCCCGGGGAGCTGTTTTTT
CDR3aa: CASSIRGPGELFF

d_gene: TRBD1
abundance: -
j_gene: TRBJ1-1
v_gene: TRBV28
CDR3nt: TGTGCCAGCAGTCGACGGGACAGGGATATCCCTGAAGCTTTCTTT
CDR3aa: CASSRRDRDIPEAFF

d_gene: -
abundance: few
j_gene: TRBJ2-7
v_gene: TRBV6-4
CDR3nt: TGTGCCAGCAGTGATCGCAGGGCAAACGAGCAGTACTTC
CDR3aa: CASSDRRANEQYF

d_gene: -
abundance: -
j_gene: TRBJ2-3
v_gene: TRBV5-1
CDR3nt: TGCGCCAGCAGCTTGGCTACAGATACGCAGTATTTT
CDR3aa: CASSLATDTQYF

d_gene: TRBD2
abundance: once
j_gene: TRBJ2-3
v_gene: TRBV6-4
CDR3nt: TGTGCCAGCAGCCCGACTAGCGGGAGGGGGGATACGCAGTATTTT
CDR3aa: CASSPTSGRGDTQYF

d_gene: TRBD1
abundance: -
j_gene: TRBJ2-5
v_gene: TRBV5-6
CDR3nt: TGTGCCAGCAGCTTGGAAATCGGACAGGGGGTGCATCAAGAGACCCAGTACTTC
CDR3aa: CASSLEIGQGVHQETQYF

d_gene: -
abundance: -
j_gene: TRBJ1-5
v_gene: TRBV4-3
CDR3nt: TGCGCCAGCAGCCAAGGGGGGGTCGGGCAGCCCCAGCATTTT
CDR3aa: CASSQGGVGQPQHF

d_gene: TRBD2
abundance: -
j_gene: TRBJ2-5
v_gene: TRBV30
CDR3nt: TGTGCCTATATGAGAGACGCGGGAGGGAAAGAGACCCAGTACTTC
CDR3aa: CAYMRDAGGKETQYF

d_gene: TRBD2
abundance: -
j_gene: TRBJ2-1
v_gene: TRBV5-6
CDR3nt: TGTGCCAGCAGCGCCGGACTAGCGGTCGACAATGAGCAGTTCTTC
CDR3aa: CASSAGLAVDNEQFF

d_gene: -
abundance: -
j_gene: TRBJ1-1
v_gene: TRBV7-6
CDR3nt: TGTGCCAGCAGCTTAGACTACGGGGGGGCAACTGAAGCTTTCTTT
CDR3aa: CASSLDYGGATEAFF

d_gene: -
abundance: -
j_gene: TRBJ1-1
v_gene: TRBV2
CDR3nt: TGTGCCAGCAGTGAGGGGAGGGGCATGAACACTGAAGCTTTCTTT
CDR3aa: CASSEGRGMNTEAFF

d_gene: -
abundance: -
j_gene: TRBJ1-6
v_gene: TRBV28
CDR3nt: TGTGCCAGCAGTCCCTGGACAGCGAATTCACCCCTCCACTTT
CDR3aa: CASSPWTANSPLHF

d_gene: -
abundance: -
j_gene: TRBJ2-7
v_gene: TRBV27
CDR3nt: TGTGCCAGCAGTTCAGCCAAGCGGACTGTAACCTACGAGCAGTACTTC
CDR3aa: CASSSAKRTVTYEQYF

d_gene: -
abundance: -
j_gene: TRBJ1-2
v_gene: TRBV30
CDR3nt: TGTGCCTGGAGGGTGGCAGGGCGTAATGGCTACACCTTC
CDR3aa: CAWRVAGRNGYTF

d_gene: TRBD2
abundance: -
j_gene: TRBJ2-1
v_gene: TRBV19
CDR3nt: TGTGCCAGTAGTAAGGGACGGACCGGGACTAGCGGGATGACAGAGCAGTTCTTC
CDR3aa: CASSKGRTGTSGMTEQFF

d_gene: -
abundance: -
j_gene: TRBJ1-1
v_gene: TRBV5-5
CDR3nt: TGTGCCAGCAGCCTGACAGCCAACACTGAAGCTTTCTTT
CDR3aa: CASSLTANTEAFF

d_gene: -
abundance: -
j_gene: TRBJ2-2
v_gene: TRBV9
CDR3nt: TGTGCCAGCAGCACCGACGGAGGGGCCGGGGAGCTGTTTTTT
CDR3aa: CASSTDGGAGELFF

d_gene: -
abundance: -
j_gene: TRBJ2-7
v_gene: TRBV28
CDR3nt: TGTGCCAGCACTCCTCGGGATCTACTCTACGAGCAGTACTTC
CDR3aa: CASTPRDLLYEQYF

d_gene: -
abundance: -
j_gene: TRBJ2-3
v_gene: TRBV7-2
CDR3nt: TGTGCCAGCAGCTTTGACAGAGGCACAGATACGCAGTATTTT
CDR3aa: CASSFDRGTDTQYF

d_gene: -
abundance: -
j_gene: TRBJ2-1
v_gene: TRBV19
CDR3nt: TGTGCCAGTAGTATACAGGCTGAGCAGTTCTTC
CDR3aa: CASSIQAEQFF

d_gene: TRBD1
abundance: -
j_gene: TRBJ2-2
v_gene: TRBV27
CDR3nt: TGTGCCAGCAGTTCCCCGCAGGGGGCGAACACCGGGGAGCTGTTTTTT
CDR3aa: CASSSPQGANTGELFF

d_gene: -
abundance: -
j_gene: TRBJ2-4
v_gene: TRBV5-8
CDR3nt: TGTGCCAGCAGCTTAGGGGATGTGAGCAAAAACATTCAGTACTTC
CDR3aa: CASSLGDVSKNIQYF

d_gene: -
abundance: -
j_gene: TRBJ2-7
v_gene: TRBV10-3
CDR3nt: TGTGCCATCAGTGAGTCAAGGGGTAGCTCGGACGAGCAGTACTTC
CDR3aa: CAISESRGSSDEQYF

d_gene: -
abundance: -
j_gene: TRBJ2-3
v_gene: TRBV29-1
CDR3nt: TGCAGCGCTCTGGGGCAGTTCACAGATACGCAGTATTTT
CDR3aa: CSALGQFTDTQYF

d_gene: TRBD2
abundance: -
j_gene: TRBJ2-5
v_gene: TRBV3-1/TRBV3-2
CDR3nt: TGTGCCAGCAGCAACATATTGACTAGCGGGAGGGAGACCCAGTACTTC
CDR3aa: CASSNILTSGRETQYF

d_gene: -
abundance: once
j_gene: TRBJ1-2
v_gene: TRBV28
CDR3nt: TGTGCCAGCAGTTTACCGGGGTTGTACGGCTACACCTTC
CDR3aa: CASSLPGLYGYTF

d_gene: -
abundance: -
j_gene: TRBJ2-3
v_gene: TRBV5-4
CDR3nt: TGTGCCAGCAGCCCTGGCGGTAGCTCTAGCACAGATACGCAGTATTTT
CDR3aa: CASSPGGSSSTDTQYF

d_gene: -
abundance: -
j_gene: TRBJ2-7
v_gene: TRBV7-9
CDR3nt: TGTGCCAGCAGCTTAGACCGGGTCACCTACGAGCAGTACTTC
CDR3aa: CASSLDRVTYEQYF

d_gene: TRBD1
abundance: few
j_gene: TRBJ1-4
v_gene: TRBV28
CDR3nt: TGTGCCAGCAGTACTCGACAGGGGGCGGCGGCAACTAATGAAAAACTGTTTTTT
CDR3aa: CASSTRQGAAATNEKLFF

d_gene: -
abundance: -
j_gene: TRBJ1-2
v_gene: TRBV24-1
CDR3nt: TGTGCCACCAGTGACCGGGGGTCGAGGGATGGCTACACCTTC
CDR3aa: CATSDRGSRDGYTF

d_gene: TRBD1
abundance: -
j_gene: TRBJ2-1
v_gene: TRBV30
CDR3nt: TGTGCCTGCAATAGGGACAGGGCTCCCCATGAGCAGTTCTTC
CDR3aa: CACNRDRAPHEQFF